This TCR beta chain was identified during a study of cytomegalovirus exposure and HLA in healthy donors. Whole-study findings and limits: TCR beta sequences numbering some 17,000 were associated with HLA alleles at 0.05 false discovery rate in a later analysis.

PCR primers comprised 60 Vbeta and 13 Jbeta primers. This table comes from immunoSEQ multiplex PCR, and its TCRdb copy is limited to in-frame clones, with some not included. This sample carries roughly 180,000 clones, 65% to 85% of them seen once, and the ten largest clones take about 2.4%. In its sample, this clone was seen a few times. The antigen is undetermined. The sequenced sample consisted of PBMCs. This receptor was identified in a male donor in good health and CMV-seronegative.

CDR3 region: CASNPTGTGGEQYF. CDR3 DNA: TGTGCCAGCAATCCCACTGGGACAGGGGGCGAGCAGTACTTC. The chain couples TRBV6-6 to TRBJ2-7; TRBD1 matches at 11 bases. The V and J ends lost 7 bases and 6 bases, in that order; junction bases with no gene match: 8. This CDR3 is built from 14 residues. Germline V gene lookup returns CDR1 MNHNY and CDR2 SVGAGI (reference sequence).